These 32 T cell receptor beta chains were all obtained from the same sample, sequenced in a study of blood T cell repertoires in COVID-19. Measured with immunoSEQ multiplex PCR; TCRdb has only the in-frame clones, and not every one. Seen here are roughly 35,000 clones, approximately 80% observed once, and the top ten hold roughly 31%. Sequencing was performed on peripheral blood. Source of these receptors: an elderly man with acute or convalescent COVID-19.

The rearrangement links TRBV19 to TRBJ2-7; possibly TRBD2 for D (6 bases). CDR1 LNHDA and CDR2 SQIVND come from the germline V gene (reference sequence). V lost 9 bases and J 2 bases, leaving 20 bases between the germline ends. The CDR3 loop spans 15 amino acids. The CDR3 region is CARPGTPAIPYEQYF. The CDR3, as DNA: TGTGCCAGGCCCGGGACTCCGGCCATACCCTACGAGCAGTACTTC.

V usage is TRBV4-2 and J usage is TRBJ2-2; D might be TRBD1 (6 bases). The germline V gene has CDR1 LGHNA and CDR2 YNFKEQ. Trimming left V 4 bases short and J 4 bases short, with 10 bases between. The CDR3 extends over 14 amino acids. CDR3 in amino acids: CASSPFRGTGELFF. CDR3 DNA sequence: TGTGCCAGCAGCCCCTTCAGGGGCACCGGGGAGCTGTTTTTT.

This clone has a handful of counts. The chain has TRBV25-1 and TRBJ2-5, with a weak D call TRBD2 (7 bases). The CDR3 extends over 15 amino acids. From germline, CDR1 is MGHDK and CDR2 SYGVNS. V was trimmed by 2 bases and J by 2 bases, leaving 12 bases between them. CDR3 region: CASSERGAGQETQYF. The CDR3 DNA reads TGTGCCAGCAGTGAACGGGGGGCAGGGCAAGAGACCCAGTACTTC.

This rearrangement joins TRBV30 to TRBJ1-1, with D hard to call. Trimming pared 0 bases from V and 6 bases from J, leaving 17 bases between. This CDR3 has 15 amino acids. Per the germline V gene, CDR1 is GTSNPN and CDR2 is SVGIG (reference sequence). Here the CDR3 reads CAWSVLGGGSSEAFF. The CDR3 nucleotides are TGTGCCTGGAGTGTACTCGGTGGCGGGAGTTCTGAAGCTTTCTTT.

CDR3 in amino acids: CASSSGKTGNSGNTIYF. In DNA, the CDR3 is TGTGCCAGCAGCTCGGGGAAGACAGGCAACTCTGGAAACACCATATATTTT. J is TRBJ1-3 and V is TRBV7-9; D is perhaps TRBD1 (6 bases). The V gene lost 4 bases and the J gene lost 0 bases, with 16 bases spanning the gap. The CDR3 loop spans 17 amino acids. CDR1 and CDR2 from the germline V gene are SEHNR and FQNEAQ (reference sequence).

The DNA for the CDR3 is TGTGCCAGCAGCACGGGACTGAACACCGGGGAGCTGTTTTTT. This gives the protein CASSTGLNTGELFF. The V and J genes are TRBV6-2 or TRBV6-3 and TRBJ2-2, with a possible D match to TRBD2 (6 bases). V was pared by 6 bases and J by 1 base, with 9 bases between. This CDR3 has 14 residues. From germline, CDR1 is MNHEY and CDR2 SVGEGT.

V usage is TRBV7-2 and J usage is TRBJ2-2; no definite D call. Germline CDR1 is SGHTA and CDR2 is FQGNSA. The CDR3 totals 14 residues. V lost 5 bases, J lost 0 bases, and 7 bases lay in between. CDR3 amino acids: CASSPTTNTGELFF. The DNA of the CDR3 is TGTGCCAGCAGCCCCACAACGAACACCGGGGAGCTGTTTTTT.

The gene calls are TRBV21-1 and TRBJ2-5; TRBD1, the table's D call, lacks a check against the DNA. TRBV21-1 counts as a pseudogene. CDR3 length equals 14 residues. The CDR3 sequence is CASSKGTGQETQYF. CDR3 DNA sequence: TGTGCCAGCAGCAAAGGGACAGGCCAAGAGACCCAGTACTTC.

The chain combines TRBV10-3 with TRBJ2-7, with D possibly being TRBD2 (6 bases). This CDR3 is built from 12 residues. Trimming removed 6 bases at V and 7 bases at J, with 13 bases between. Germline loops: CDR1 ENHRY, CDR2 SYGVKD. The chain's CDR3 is CAISGSPGEQYF. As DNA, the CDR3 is TGTGCCATCAGCGGGAGCCCCGGGGAGCAGTACTTC.

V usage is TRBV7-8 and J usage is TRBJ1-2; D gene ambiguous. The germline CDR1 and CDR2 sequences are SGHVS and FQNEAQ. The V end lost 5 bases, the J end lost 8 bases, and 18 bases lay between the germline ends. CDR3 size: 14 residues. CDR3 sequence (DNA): TGTGCCAGCAGCCCCTATGATCGGGGTTGGGGCTACACCTTC. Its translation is CASSPYDRGWGYTF.

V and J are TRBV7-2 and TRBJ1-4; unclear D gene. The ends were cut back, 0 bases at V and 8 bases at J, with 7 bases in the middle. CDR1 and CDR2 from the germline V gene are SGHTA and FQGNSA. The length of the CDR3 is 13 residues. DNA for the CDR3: TGTGCCAGCAGCTTAGCGTCGCAGGAAAAACTGTTTTTT. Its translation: CASSLASQEKLFF.

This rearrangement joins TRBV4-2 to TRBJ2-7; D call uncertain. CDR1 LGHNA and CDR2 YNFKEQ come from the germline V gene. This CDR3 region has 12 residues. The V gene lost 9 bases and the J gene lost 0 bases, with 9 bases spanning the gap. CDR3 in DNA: TGTGCCAGTAGAGGTTACTCCTACGAGCAGTACTTC. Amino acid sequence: CASRGYSYEQYF.

The CDR3 loop reads CASSLNSGRLSDTQYF. The DNA of the CDR3 is TGTGCCAGCAGCTTAAACAGCGGGAGACTGTCAGATACGCAGTATTTT. The V and J genes are TRBV7-3 and TRBJ2-3; 8 bases align to TRBD2. With 1 base clipped from V and 4 bases from J, the junction kept 7 bases outside the gene matches. The CDR3 consists of 16 residues. Germline CDR1 and CDR2: SGHTA and FQGTGA.

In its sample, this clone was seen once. The CDR3 loop reads CASSQEQPPYEQYF. The CDR3 DNA reads as TGTGCCAGCAGCCAAGAACAACCGCCCTACGAGCAGTACTTC. The chain combines TRBV4-2 with TRBJ2-7; D is uncertain. The germline V gene encodes CDR1 LGHNA and CDR2 YNFKEQ. The CDR3 runs to 14 residues. Trimming took off 0 bases at V and 2 bases at J, with 8 bases between the two ends.

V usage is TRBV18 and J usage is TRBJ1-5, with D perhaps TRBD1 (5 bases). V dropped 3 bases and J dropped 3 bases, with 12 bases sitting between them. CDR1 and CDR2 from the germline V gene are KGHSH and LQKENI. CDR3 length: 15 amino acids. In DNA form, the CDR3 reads TGTGCCAGCTCACCGCAGGGCCCGACCAATCAGCCCCAGCATTTT. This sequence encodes CASSPQGPTNQPQHF.

The CDR3 is CASTSPGQGARVLFF. In DNA, the CDR3 is TGTGCCAGCACCTCCCCGGGACAGGGGGCGCGGGTGTTGTTTTTT. V usage is TRBV25-1 and J usage is TRBJ2-2, with 12 positions matching TRBD1. In germline, CDR1 is MGHDK, CDR2 SYGVNS. The length of the CDR3 is 15 residues. The trim removed 7 bases at V and 15 bases at J, leaving 15 bases unmatched.

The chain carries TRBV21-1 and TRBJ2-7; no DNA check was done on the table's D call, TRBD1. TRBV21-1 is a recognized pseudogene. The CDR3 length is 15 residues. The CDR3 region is CASSKRDRPSYEQYF. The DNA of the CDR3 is TGTGCCAGCAGCAAACGGGACAGGCCCTCCTACGAGCAGTACTTC.

Written as DNA, the CDR3 is TGTGCCTGGAGTGTTGGACAGGAGAATTCACCCCTCCACTTT. It encodes CAWSVGQENSPLHF. This chain connects TRBV30 to TRBJ1-6; the match to TRBD1 covers 7 bases. V lost 0 bases, J lost 7 bases, and 3 bases stayed unmatched. The CDR3 spans 14 residues. Germline lookup yields CDR1 GTSNPN and CDR2 SVGIG (reference sequence).

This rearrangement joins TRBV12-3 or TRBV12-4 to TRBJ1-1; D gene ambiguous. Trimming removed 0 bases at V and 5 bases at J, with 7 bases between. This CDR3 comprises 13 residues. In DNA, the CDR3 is TGTGCCAGCAGTTTAGCGTTGAGGACTGAAGCTTTCTTT. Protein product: CASSLALRTEAFF.

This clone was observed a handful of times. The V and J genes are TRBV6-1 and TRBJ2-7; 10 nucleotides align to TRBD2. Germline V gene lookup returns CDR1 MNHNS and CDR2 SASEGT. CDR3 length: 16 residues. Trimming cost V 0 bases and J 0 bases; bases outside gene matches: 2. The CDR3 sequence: CASSEASSGSSYEQYF. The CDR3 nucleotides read TGTGCCAGCAGTGAAGCCTCTAGCGGGAGCTCCTACGAGCAGTACTTC.

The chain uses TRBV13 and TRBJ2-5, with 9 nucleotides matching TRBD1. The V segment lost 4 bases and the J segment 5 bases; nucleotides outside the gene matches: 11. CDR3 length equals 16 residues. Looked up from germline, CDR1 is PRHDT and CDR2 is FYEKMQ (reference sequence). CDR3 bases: TGTGCCAGCAGCTACGCACCGGGACAGGGTCCGGAGACCCAGTACTTC. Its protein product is CASSYAPGQGPETQYF.

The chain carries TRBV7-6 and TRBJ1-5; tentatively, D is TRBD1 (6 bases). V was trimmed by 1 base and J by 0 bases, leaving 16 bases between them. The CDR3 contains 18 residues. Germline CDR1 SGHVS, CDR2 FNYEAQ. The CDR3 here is CASSLEGGDLYSNQPQHF. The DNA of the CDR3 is TGTGCCAGCAGCTTAGAGGGGGGGGACCTCTATAGCAATCAGCCCCAGCATTTT.

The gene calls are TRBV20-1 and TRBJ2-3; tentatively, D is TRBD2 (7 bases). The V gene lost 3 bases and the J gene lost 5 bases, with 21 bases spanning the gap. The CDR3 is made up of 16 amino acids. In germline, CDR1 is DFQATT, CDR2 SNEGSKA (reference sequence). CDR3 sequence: CSASQFINGGQDTQYF. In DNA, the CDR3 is TGCAGTGCTAGTCAATTTATCAACGGGGGGCAAGATACGCAGTATTTT.

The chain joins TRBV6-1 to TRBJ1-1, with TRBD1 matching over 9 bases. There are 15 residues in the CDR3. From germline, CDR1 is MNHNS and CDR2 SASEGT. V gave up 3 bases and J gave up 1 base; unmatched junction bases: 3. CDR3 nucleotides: TGTGCCAGCAGTGACACAGGGGGCGCGAACACTGAAGCTTTCTTT. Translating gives CASSDTGGANTEAFF.

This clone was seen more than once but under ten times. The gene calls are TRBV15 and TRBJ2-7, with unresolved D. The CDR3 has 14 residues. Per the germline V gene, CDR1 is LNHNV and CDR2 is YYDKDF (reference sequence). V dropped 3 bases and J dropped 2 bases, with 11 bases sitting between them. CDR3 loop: CATSSLGSAYEQYF. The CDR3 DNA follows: TGTGCCACCAGCAGCTTGGGCTCAGCCTACGAGCAGTACTTC.

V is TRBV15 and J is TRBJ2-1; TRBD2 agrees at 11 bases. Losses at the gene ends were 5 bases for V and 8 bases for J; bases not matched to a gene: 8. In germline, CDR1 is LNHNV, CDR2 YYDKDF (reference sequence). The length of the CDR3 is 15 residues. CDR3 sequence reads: CATSGSGRALDEQFF. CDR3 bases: TGTGCCACCAGCGGTAGCGGGAGGGCCTTGGATGAGCAGTTCTTC.

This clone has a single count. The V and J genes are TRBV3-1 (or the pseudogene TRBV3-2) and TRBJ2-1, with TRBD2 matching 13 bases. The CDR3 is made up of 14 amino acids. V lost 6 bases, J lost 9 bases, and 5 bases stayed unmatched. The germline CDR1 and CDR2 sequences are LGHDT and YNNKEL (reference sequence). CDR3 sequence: CASRGLAGSGEQFF. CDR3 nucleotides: TGTGCCAGCAGGGGACTAGCGGGATCGGGTGAGCAGTTCTTC.

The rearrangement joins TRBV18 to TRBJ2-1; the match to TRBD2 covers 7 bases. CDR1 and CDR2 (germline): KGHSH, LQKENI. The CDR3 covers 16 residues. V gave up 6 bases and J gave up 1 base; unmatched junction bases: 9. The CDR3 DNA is TGTGCCAGCTCGCTCGTGACTAGCCCTTCCTACAATGAGCAGTTCTTC. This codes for CASSLVTSPSYNEQFF. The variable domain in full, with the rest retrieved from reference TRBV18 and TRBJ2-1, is NAGVMQNPRHLVRRRGQEARLRCSPMKGHSHVYWYRQLPEEGLKFMVYLQKENIIDESGMPKERFSAEFPKEGPSILRIQQVVRGDSAAYFCASSLVTSPSYNEQFFGPGTRLTVL.

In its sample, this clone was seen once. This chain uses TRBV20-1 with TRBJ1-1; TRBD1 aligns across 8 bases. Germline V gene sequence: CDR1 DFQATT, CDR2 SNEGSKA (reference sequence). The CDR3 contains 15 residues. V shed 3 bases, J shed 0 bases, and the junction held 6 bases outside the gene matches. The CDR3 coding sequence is TGCAGTGCTAGTTCGGGACAGGAGATGAACACTGAAGCTTTCTTT. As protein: CSASSGQEMNTEAFF.

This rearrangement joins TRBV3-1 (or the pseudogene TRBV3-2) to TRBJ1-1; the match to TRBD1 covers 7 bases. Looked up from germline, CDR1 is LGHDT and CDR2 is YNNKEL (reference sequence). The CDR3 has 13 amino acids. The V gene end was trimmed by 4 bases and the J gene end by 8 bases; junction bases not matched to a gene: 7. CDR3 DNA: TGTGCCAGCAGCCCATCGGGACAGCACGAAGCTTTCTTT. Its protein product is CASSPSGQHEAFF.

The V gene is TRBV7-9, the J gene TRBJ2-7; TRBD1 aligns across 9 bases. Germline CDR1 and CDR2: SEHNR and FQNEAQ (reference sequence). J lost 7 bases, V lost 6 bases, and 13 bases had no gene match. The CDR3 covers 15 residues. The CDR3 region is CASSSRDRAVGEQYF. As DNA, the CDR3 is TGTGCCAGCAGTTCCCGGGACAGGGCGGTCGGGGAGCAGTACTTC.

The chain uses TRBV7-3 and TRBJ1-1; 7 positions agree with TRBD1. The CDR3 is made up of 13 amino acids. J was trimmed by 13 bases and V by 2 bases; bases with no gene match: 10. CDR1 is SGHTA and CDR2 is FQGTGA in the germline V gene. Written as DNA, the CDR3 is TGTGCCAGCAGCTTAGATGTAGGGGGCTTCGTTTTCTTT. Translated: CASSLDVGGFVFF.